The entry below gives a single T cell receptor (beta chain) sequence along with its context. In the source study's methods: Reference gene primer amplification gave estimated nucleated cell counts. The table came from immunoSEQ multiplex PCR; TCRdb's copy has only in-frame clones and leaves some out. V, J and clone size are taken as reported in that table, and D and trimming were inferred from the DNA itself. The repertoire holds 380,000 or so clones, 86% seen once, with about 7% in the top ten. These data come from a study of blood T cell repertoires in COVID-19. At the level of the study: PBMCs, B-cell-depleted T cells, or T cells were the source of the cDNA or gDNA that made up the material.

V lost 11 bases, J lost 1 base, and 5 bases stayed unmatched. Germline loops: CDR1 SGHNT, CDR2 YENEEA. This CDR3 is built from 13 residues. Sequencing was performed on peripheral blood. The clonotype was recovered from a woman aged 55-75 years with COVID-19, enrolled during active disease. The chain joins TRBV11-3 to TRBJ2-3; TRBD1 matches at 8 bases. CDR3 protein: CAGGTGGTDTQYF. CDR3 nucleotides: TGTGCCGGGGGGACAGGAGGCACAGATACGCAGTATTTT.